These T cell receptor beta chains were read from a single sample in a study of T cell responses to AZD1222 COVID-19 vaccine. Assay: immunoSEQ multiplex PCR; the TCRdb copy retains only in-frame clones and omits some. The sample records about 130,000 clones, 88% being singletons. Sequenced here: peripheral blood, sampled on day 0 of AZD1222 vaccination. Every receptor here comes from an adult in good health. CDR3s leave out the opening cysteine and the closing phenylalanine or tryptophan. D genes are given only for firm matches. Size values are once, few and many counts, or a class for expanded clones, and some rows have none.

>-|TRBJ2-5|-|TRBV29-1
SVVGNGETQY
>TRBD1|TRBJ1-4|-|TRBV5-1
ASSSTGVGEKLF
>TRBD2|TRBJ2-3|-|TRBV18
ASSPSSGGVTDTQY
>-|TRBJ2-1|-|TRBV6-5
ASHYQDGNEQF
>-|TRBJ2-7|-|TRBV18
ASSPEGYEQY
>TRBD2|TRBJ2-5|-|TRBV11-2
ASSPGLAKETQY
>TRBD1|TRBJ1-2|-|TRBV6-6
ASSYGGTGDYGYT
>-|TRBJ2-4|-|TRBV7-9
ASSLGGPQDIQY
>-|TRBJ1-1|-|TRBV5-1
ASSLVGANTEAF
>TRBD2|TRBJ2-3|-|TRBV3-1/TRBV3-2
ASRVDGRGTDTQY
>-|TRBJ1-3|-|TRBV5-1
ASSLVWGQLGSGNTIY
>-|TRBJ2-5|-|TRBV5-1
ASNGGWDPNQETQY
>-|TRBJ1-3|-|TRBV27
ASSLRFSGNTIY
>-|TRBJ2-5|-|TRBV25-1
ASNGRVMETQY
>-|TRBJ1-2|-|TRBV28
ASSPQTYGYT
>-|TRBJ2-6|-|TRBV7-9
ASSFLPFSGANVLT
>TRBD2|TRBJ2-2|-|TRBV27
ASSLGRAWTGELF
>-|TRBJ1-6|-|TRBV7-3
ASSSDGMINSPLH
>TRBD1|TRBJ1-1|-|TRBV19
ASRKPGQGSIDTEAF
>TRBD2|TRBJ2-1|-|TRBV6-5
ASSSGSGGPYNEQF
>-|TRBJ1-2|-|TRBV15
ATSRAAGPGYGYT
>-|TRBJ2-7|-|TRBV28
ASSLEQGGYEQY
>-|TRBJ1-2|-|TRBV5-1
ASSLGAGDYGYT
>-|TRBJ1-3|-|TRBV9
ASSLTPDASGNTIY
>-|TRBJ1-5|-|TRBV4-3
ASSLNAGQPQH
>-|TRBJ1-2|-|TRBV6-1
ASSEANRAYGYT
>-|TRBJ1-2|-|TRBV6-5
ASSYSSGGGYGYT
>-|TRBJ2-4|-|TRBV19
ASSIVRLDIQY
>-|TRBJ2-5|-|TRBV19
ASSTYRDTWGETQY
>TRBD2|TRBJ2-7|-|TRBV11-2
ASRSGLREQY
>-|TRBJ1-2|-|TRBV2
ASSGVGRAYGYT
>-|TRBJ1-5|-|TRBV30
AWSMGTYSNQPQH
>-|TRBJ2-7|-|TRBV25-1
ASSESLVPIGEQY
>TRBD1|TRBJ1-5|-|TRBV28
ASSSRQGSEPQH
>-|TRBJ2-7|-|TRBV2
ASRPDTYEQY
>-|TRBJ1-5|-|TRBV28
ASSSPDSQPQH
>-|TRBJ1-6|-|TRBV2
ASKGTEEPH
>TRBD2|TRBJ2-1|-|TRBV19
ASSVSGTRGVEQF
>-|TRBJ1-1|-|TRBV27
ASRALGARTEAF
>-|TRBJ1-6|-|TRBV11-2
ASSPGRGQKPNSPLH
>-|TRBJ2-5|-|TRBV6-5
ASSYSEVSRETQY
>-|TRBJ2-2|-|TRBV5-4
ASSLEARGLAGELF
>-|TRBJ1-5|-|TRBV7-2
ASSLSNNQPQH
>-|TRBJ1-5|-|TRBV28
ASSLFVSNQPQH
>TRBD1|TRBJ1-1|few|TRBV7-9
ASSLVGRGLFKTEAF
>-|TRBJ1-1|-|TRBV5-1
ASSLVGGAGTEAF
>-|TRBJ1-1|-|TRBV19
ASRRSTEAF
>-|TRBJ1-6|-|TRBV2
ASRRTVNSPLH
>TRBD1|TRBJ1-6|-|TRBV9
ASSVETGVGSPLH